A single sample gave rise to the 25 T cell receptor beta chains below, sequenced in a study of T-cell memory formation after mild COVID-19. MiXCR, applied by TCRdb to the 5' RACE reads, yields one record per CDR3 protein. Among 150,000 to 200,000 distinct CDR3 sequences, around 30% were seen once, and the ten largest hold 12%. The sequenced sample was PBMCs or a T cell subset sorted from them (not recorded which). The receptors come from an adult woman who had mild COVID-19 (a few samples of this study predate the infection). Cell type and time point are not known.

This clonotype came up a few times. The chain joins TRBV20-1 to TRBJ2-7; D gene uncertain. Trimming took off 0 bases at V and 2 bases at J, with 5 bases between the two ends. Germline values: CDR1 DFQATT, CDR2 SNEGSKA (reference sequence). The CDR3 runs to 12 residues. DNA for the CDR3: TGCAGTGCTAGAGAATTAGCCTACGAGCAGTACTTC. Encoded protein: CSARELAYEQYF.

This clonotype was counted a few times. The J gene is TRBJ2-3, the V gene TRBV24-1, with D unclear. There are 16 residues in the CDR3. Trimming cost V 9 bases and J 1 base, with 19 bases left between them. CDR1 is KGHDR, CDR2 SFDVKD, per germline. The CDR3: CATDDRKRSGTDTQYF. CDR3 sequence (DNA): TGTGCCACCGACGATCGGAAACGGTCCGGCACAGATACGCAGTATTTT.

The table lists this clonotype with a few counts. The chain has TRBV12-3 or TRBV12-4 and TRBJ1-2; TRBD1 agrees at 11 bases. The CDR3 spans 14 residues. J was trimmed by 8 bases and V by 5 bases; bases with no gene match: 7. The CDR3 bases are TGTGCCAGCAGTCTGGGACAGGGGGATCAGGGCTACACCTTC. As protein: CASSLGQGDQGYTF.

The CDR3 spells CASSPGRMNTEAFF. In DNA form, the CDR3 reads TGTGCCAGCAGCCCGGGACGGATGAACACTGAAGCTTTCTTT. The rearrangement uses TRBV6-5 and TRBJ1-1; tentatively, D is TRBD1 (5 bases). The V end was cut by 6 bases, the J end by 0 bases, with 11 bases between. This CDR3 has 14 residues. The germline CDR1 and CDR2 sequences are MNHEY and SVGAGI.

This clonotype showed up just a few times. The chain joins TRBV5-1 to TRBJ2-1; 10 bases fit TRBD1. J was trimmed by 6 bases and V by 1 base; bases with no gene match: 4. CDR3 length equals 15 residues. Germline loops: CDR1 SGHRS, CDR2 YFSETQ. CDR3 region: CASSLRGTGANEQFF. The CDR3 bases are TGCGCCAGCAGCTTGAGGGGGACAGGGGCCAATGAGCAGTTCTTC. The full variable domain, with the rest looked up from reference TRBV5-1 and TRBJ2-1, is KAGVTQTPRYLIKTRGQQVTLSCSPISGHRSVSWYQQTPGQGLQFLFEYFSETQRNKGNFPGRFSGRQFSNSRSEMNVSTLELGDSALYLCASSLRGTGANEQFFGPGTRLTVL.

The chain employs TRBV4-3 and TRBJ2-7; 8 bases fit TRBD1. J lost 0 bases, V lost 2 bases, and 6 bases had no gene match. The CDR3 spans 16 residues. Germline values: CDR1 LGHNA, CDR2 YSLEER. This CDR3 reads CASSQLGQVPSYEQYF. In DNA form, the CDR3 reads TGCGCCAGCAGCCAACTGGGACAGGTACCCTCCTACGAGCAGTACTTC.

The V gene is TRBV5-5, the J gene TRBJ1-2, with 11 bases matching TRBD1. CDR1 is SGHKS and CDR2 is YYEKEE in the germline V gene (reference sequence). This CDR3 has 15 amino acids. With 6 bases clipped from V and 4 bases from J, the junction kept 8 bases outside the gene matches. The CDR3 DNA sequence: TGTGCCAGCAACTCTGGGACAGGGGGGGTCTATGGCTACACCTTC. Its translation: CASNSGTGGVYGYTF.

J is TRBJ1-1 and V is TRBV7-2; TRBD1 matches 9 bases. This CDR3 region has 14 residues. Per the germline V gene, CDR1 is SGHTA and CDR2 is FQGNSA. With 4 bases clipped from V and 5 bases from J, the junction kept 5 bases outside the gene matches. Here the CDR3 DNA reads TGTGCCAGCAGCTCGGGACAGGGAGATACTGAAGCTTTCTTT. Its protein product is CASSSGQGDTEAFF. The variable domain in full, completed from reference TRBV7-2 and TRBJ1-1, reads GAGVSQSPSNKVTEKGKDVELRCDPISGHTALYWYRQSLGQGLEFLIYFQGNSAPDKSGLPSDRFSAERTGGSVSTLTIQRTQQEDSAVYLCASSSGQGDTEAFFGQGTRLTVV.

In its sample, this clonotype was seen a few times. The chain combines TRBV2 with TRBJ2-2, with no clear D. V lost 7 bases, J lost 4 bases, and 10 bases lay in between. CDR1 and CDR2 from the germline V gene are SNHLY and FYNNEI. This CDR3 spans 13 amino acids. The CDR3 loop reads CASMPDLTGELFF. DNA for the CDR3: TGTGCCAGCATGCCGGACCTCACCGGGGAGCTGTTTTTT. Full variable domain (outside the CDR3, taken from reference TRBV2 and TRBJ2-2): EPEVTQTPSHQVTQMGQEVILRCVPISNHLYFYWYRQILGQKVEFLVSFYNNEISEKSEIFDDQFSVERPDGSNFTLKIRSTKLEDSAMYFCASMPDLTGELFFGEGSRLTVL.

V and J are TRBV20-1 and TRBJ2-1, with D possibly called TRBD1 or TRBD2 (5 bases each). V was shortened by 5 bases and J by 12 bases, with 14 bases between the two germline ends. In germline, CDR1 is DFQATT, CDR2 SNEGSKA (reference sequence). CDR3 length: 11 residues. CDR3 loop: CSAQSPGRQFF. Written as DNA, the CDR3 is TGCAGTGCTCAATCCCCGGGACGGCAGTTCTTC.

CDR3 nucleotides: TGTGCCAGCAGCTCCCCCAGGGGTTCATATGGCTACACCTTC. Protein sequence: CASSSPRGSYGYTF. The chain joins TRBV11-2 to TRBJ1-2; D may be TRBD1 (6 bases). Between the trimmed V and J ends, which lost 4 bases and 5 bases, there was a span of 14 bases. This CDR3 contains 14 residues. Germline V lookup: CDR1 SGHAT, CDR2 FQNNGV. The full variable domain, its missing parts supplied by reference TRBV11-2 and TRBJ1-2, is EAGVAQSPRYKIIEKRQSVAFWCNPISGHATLYWYQQILGQGPKLLIQFQNNGVVDDSQLPKDRFSAERLKGVDSTLKIQPAKLEDSAVYLCASSSPRGSYGYTFGSGTRLTVV.

The V and J genes are TRBV29-1 and TRBJ1-1; D is unresolved. Per the germline V gene, CDR1 is SQVTM and CDR2 is ANQGSEA. This CDR3 comprises 11 residues. The ends were cut back, 7 bases at V and 1 base at J, with 7 bases in the middle. The CDR3 coding sequence is TGCAGCGATGGTAAGAACACTGAAGCTTTCTTT. This sequence encodes CSDGKNTEAFF.

This chain links TRBV2 with TRBJ2-1, with a possible D match to TRBD1 (6 bases). The germline gives CDR1 SNHLY, CDR2 FYNNEI. The CDR3 has 13 amino acids. Trimming cost V 9 bases and J 5 bases, with 14 bases left between them. DNA for the CDR3: TGTGCCAGTCTCCCCACAGGGCACAATGAGCAGTTCTTC. Residues: CASLPTGHNEQFF.

This rearrangement joins TRBV21-1 to TRBJ2-7; the table names TRBD1, a call not compared with the DNA. TRBV21-1 is a listed pseudogene. This CDR3 is 14 amino acids long. In DNA form, the CDR3 reads TGTGCCAGCAGCAAAGCCCGACAGTTCTACGAGCAGTACTTC. This encodes CASSKARQFYEQYF.

V is TRBV11-2 and J is TRBJ1-1; D is unclear. The CDR3 extends over 14 amino acids. CDR1 and CDR2 from the germline V gene are SGHAT and FQNNGV. With 0 bases removed from V and 4 bases from J, the gap between germline ends came to 9 bases. CDR3 in DNA: TGTGCCAGCAGCTTAGATGGAGTAGTCACTGAAGCTTTCTTT. This codes for CASSLDGVVTEAFF.

This clonotype occurred many times. The chain uses TRBV7-2 and TRBJ1-1, with D possibly matching TRBD1 (5 bases). The CDR3 spans 14 residues. The ends were cut back, 2 bases at V and 4 bases at J, with 11 bases in the middle. Per germline, CDR1 SGHTA and CDR2 FQGNSA. CDR3 sequence: CASSLTAGSTEAFF. The CDR3 DNA reads TGTGCCAGCAGCTTAACGGCAGGGAGCACTGAAGCTTTCTTT. Based on the CDR3 plus reference TRBV7-2 and TRBJ1-1, the full variable domain is GAGVSQSPSNKVTEKGKDVELRCDPISGHTALYWYRQSLGQGLEFLIYFQGNSAPDKSGLPSDRFSAERTGGSVSTLTIQRTQQEDSAVYLCASSLTAGSTEAFFGQGTRLTVV.

The chain combines TRBV20-1 with TRBJ2-7; TRBD2 is a possible D gene (6 bases). V lost 1 base and J 6 bases, leaving 16 bases between the germline ends. This CDR3 is built from 14 residues. CDR1 is DFQATT and CDR2 is SNEGSKA in the germline V gene (reference sequence). The CDR3 reads CSARAPLASLEQYF. As DNA, the CDR3 is TGCAGTGCTAGAGCTCCCCTAGCGTCGCTCGAGCAGTACTTC.

This clonotype was picked up a small number of times. J is TRBJ2-3 and V is TRBV11-2; TRBD1 matches 10 bases. Germline V gene sequence: CDR1 SGHAT, CDR2 FQNNGV. J lost 5 bases, V lost 5 bases, and 10 bases had no gene match. The CDR3 sequence is 16 residues long. The CDR3: CASSAAGTGERDTQYF. The CDR3 coding sequence is TGTGCCAGCAGCGCCGCCGGGACAGGGGAGAGAGATACGCAGTATTTT.

This clonotype was observed a handful of times. This chain connects TRBV9 to TRBJ1-2, with no clear D. The CDR3 has 13 residues. Per germline, CDR1 SGDLS and CDR2 YYNGEE. Trimming took off 4 bases at V and 1 base at J, with 8 bases between the two ends. The CDR3 nucleotides are TGTGCCAGCAGCCCGACACGTAACTATGGCTACACCTTC. This encodes CASSPTRNYGYTF.

This clonotype was counted a few times. The chain recombines TRBV7-9 with TRBJ2-1; D gene unclear. Germline V CDR1 and CDR2: SEHNR, FQNEAQ (reference sequence). This CDR3 has 16 amino acids. V lost 1 base to trimming and J lost 2 bases, with 12 bases between them. CDR3 protein: CASSLGLLPTYNEQFF. The CDR3 DNA follows: TGTGCCAGCAGCTTAGGTTTACTCCCTACCTACAATGAGCAGTTCTTC. Full variable domain (rest looked up from reference TRBV7-9 and TRBJ2-1): DTGVSQNPRHKITKRGQNVTFRCDPISEHNRLYWYRQTLGQGPEFLTYFQNEAQLEKSRLLSDRFSAERPKGSFSTLEIQRTEQGDSAMYLCASSLGLLPTYNEQFFGPGTRLTVL.

This clonotype has a handful of counts. The chain employs TRBV20-1 and TRBJ1-1; 10 positions agree with TRBD1. Trimming cost V 3 bases and J 4 bases; bases outside gene matches: 5. Looked up from germline, CDR1 is DFQATT and CDR2 is SNEGSKA (reference sequence). The CDR3 is made up of 14 amino acids. As DNA, the CDR3 is TGCAGTGCTAGGTCGGACAGGGGGGGCACTGAAGCTTTCTTT. Translated: CSARSDRGGTEAFF.

The rearrangement joins TRBV7-2 to TRBJ1-3, with D possibly TRBD1 on 5 matching bases. The CDR3 totals 14 residues. CDR1 and CDR2 (germline): SGHTA, FQGNSA. V lost 7 bases to trimming and J lost 0 bases, with 10 bases between them. CDR3 region: CASIRGGSGNTIYF. The CDR3 DNA reads TGTGCCAGCATACGTGGGGGCTCTGGAAACACCATATATTTT. Together with reference TRBV7-2 and TRBJ1-3, the CDR3 gives the full variable domain: GAGVSQSPSNKVTEKGKDVELRCDPISGHTALYWYRQSLGQGLEFLIYFQGNSAPDKSGLPSDRFSAERTGGSVSTLTIQRTQQEDSAVYLCASIRGGSGNTIYFGEGSWLTVV.

This chain connects TRBV29-1 to TRBJ2-1; TRBD1 matches 12 bases. The trim removed 7 bases at V and 10 bases at J, leaving 11 bases unmatched. Germline CDR1 is SQVTM and CDR2 is ANQGSEA. The CDR3 covers 14 residues. The CDR3 region has the DNA TGCAGCGCTGCCGGGACAGGGGGCAAAAGGGAGCAGTTCTTC. Translating it yields CSAAGTGGKREQFF.

V and J are TRBV4-2 and TRBJ2-5; TRBD2 matches at 10 bases. Germline trimming cut 0 bases from V and 1 base from J; bases unmatched to any gene: 5. CDR1 is LGHNA, CDR2 YNFKEQ, per germline. This CDR3 is 17 amino acids long. CDR3: CASSQDQSSGGQETQYF. The CDR3 nucleotides read TGTGCCAGCAGCCAAGATCAATCTAGCGGGGGCCAAGAGACCCAGTACTTC.

The chain has TRBV20-1 and TRBJ1-1, with D maybe TRBD1 (6 bases). Germline CDR1 DFQATT, CDR2 SNEGSKA (reference sequence). Trimming removed 0 bases from V and 3 bases from J, with 14 bases in between. This CDR3 region has 15 residues. CDR3 protein: CSARDRDGGHTEAFF. The CDR3 nucleotides read TGCAGTGCTAGAGATCGTGACGGGGGGCACACTGAAGCTTTCTTT.